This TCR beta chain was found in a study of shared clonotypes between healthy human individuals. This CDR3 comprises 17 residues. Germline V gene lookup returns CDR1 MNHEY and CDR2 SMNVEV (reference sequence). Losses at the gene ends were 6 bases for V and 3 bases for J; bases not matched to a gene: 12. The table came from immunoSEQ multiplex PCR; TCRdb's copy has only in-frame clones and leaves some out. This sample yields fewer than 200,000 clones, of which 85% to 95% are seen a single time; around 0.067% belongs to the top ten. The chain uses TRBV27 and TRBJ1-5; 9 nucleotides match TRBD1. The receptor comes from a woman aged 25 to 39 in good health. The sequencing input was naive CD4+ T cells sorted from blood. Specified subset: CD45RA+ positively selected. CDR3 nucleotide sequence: TGTGCCAGCAGGGGGACAGGGAACCCCTATAACAATCAGCCCCAGCATTTT. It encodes CASRGTGNPYNNQPQHF.